This TCR beta chain was profiled in a study of shared clonotypes between healthy human individuals. Points from the study as a whole: Clonotype sharing among the donors was expected to vary with sequencing depth.

In this sample, this clone turned up once. What it binds is not known. The CDR3 consists of 13 residues. Germline-derived CDR1 and CDR2 are SGHDT and YYEEEE. Trimming shortened V by 2 bases and J by 5 bases, and 8 bases separated the two germline ends. Using immunoSEQ multiplex PCR, the repertoire was profiled, and TCRdb retains in-frame clones only, with some absent. Seen here are roughly 2.1 million clones, about 93% observed once, and the top ten hold approximately 1.7%. Naive-designated CD8 cells lacked CD45RO, were positively enriched for CCR7, and omitted terminally differentiated effector memory CD45RA+ cells.

The sequenced material came from naive CD8+ T cells from PBMCs. This TCR came from a young man in good health. Some clones in this sample may be carry-over from other donors' samples. J is TRBJ2-1 and V is TRBV5-6; D gene uncertain. The CDR3 here is CASSLETHNEQFF. As DNA, the CDR3 is TGTGCCAGCAGCTTAGAGACACACAATGAGCAGTTCTTC.